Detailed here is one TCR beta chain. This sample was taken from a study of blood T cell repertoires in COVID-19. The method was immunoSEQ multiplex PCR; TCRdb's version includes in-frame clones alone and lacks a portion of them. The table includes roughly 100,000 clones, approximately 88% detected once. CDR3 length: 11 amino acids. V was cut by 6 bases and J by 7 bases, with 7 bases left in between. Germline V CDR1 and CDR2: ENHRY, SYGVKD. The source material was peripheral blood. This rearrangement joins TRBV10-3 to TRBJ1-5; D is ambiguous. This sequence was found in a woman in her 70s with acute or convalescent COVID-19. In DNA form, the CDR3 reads TGTGCCATCAGGGCGGAGCAGCCCCAGCATTTT. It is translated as CAIRAEQPQHF.